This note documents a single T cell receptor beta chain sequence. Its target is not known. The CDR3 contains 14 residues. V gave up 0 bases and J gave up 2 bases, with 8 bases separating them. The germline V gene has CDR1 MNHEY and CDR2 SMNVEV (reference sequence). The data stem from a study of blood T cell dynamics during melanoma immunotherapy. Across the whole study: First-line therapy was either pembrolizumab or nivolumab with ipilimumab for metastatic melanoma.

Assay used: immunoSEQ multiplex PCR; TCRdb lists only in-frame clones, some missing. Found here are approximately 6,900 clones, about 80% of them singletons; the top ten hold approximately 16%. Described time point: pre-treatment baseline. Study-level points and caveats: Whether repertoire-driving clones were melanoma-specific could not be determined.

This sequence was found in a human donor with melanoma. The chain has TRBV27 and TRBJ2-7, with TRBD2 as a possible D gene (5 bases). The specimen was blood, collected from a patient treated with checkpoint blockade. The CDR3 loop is CASSLSWGAYEQYF. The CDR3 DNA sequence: TGTGCCAGCAGTTTATCCTGGGGAGCCTACGAGCAGTACTTC.